The 25 T cell receptor beta chains below all came from one sample that was sequenced in a study of cytomegalovirus exposure and HLA in healthy donors. The PCR ran on 60 Vbeta and 13 Jbeta primers. Sequenced by immunoSEQ multiplex PCR; TCRdb stores in-frame clones only, minus some. The top ten hold around 2.6% of the sample, which has 85,000 to 120,000 clones, roughly 71% seen once. The sample comprised PBMCs. The receptors were sampled from a male donor in good health and CMV-seropositive.

This clone appeared a single time. The rearrangement uses TRBV30 and TRBJ2-7; D is possibly TRBD2 (5 bases). CDR3 length equals 12 residues. The V end lost 4 bases, the J end lost 2 bases, and 9 bases lay between the germline ends. Germline-derived CDR1 and CDR2 are GTSNPN and SVGIG (reference sequence). DNA of the CDR3: TGTGCCTGGACCCGAGGGACCTACGAGCAGTACTTC. Protein: CAWTRGTYEQYF.

CDR3 protein: CASSYSSGRPGNTIYF. In nucleotides, the CDR3 is TGTGCCAGCAGTTACTCGAGCGGAAGACCTGGAAACACCATATATTTT. The chain employs TRBV6-5 and TRBJ1-3; D uncertain. CDR3 size: 16 residues. Between the trimmed V and J ends, which lost 0 bases and 2 bases, there was a span of 11 bases. Germline V gene data show CDR1 as MNHEY and CDR2 as SVGAGI.

CDR3 region: CASSVALRGGLTDTQYF. The CDR3 coding sequence is TGTGCCAGCAGCGTGGCCCTAAGGGGGGGGCTCACAGATACGCAGTATTTT. This rearrangement joins TRBV9 to TRBJ2-3; tentatively, D is TRBD2 (7 bases). Deletions cut 2 bases from V and 2 bases from J, with 18 bases between. Germline lookup yields CDR1 SGDLS and CDR2 YYNGEE. The CDR3 totals 17 residues.

The V call is TRBV5-1, the J call TRBJ2-3, with 9 bases fitting TRBD2. This CDR3 spans 15 amino acids. Trimming at V came to 7 bases and at J to 5 bases, leaving 11 bases not matched to a gene. Germline V gene data show CDR1 as SGHRS and CDR2 as YFSETQ. As DNA, the CDR3 is TGCGCCAGCGGAGACTTTAGCGGGAGTGTAGATACGCAGTATTTT. Translating gives CASGDFSGSVDTQYF.

The CDR3, as DNA: TGTGCCAGCAGCCAGGGCGGACACCGGGAGACCCAGTACTTC. It yields the protein CASSQGGHRETQYF. The V and J genes are TRBV11-3 and TRBJ2-5; possibly TRBD1 for D (5 bases). Germline values: CDR1 SGHNT, CDR2 YENEEA. The CDR3 spans 14 residues. V shed 5 bases and J shed 5 bases, with 15 bases lying between them. The complete variable domain, with remaining parts taken from reference TRBV11-3 and TRBJ2-5, reads EAGVVQSPRYKIIEKKQPVAFWCNPISGHNTLYWYLQNLGQGPELLIRYENEEAVDDSQLPKDRFSAERLKGVDSTLKIQPAELGDSAVYLCASSQGGHRETQYFGPGTRLLVL.

The chain has TRBV6-5 and TRBJ1-2, with 9 bases matching TRBD1. Germline V gene data show CDR1 as MNHEY and CDR2 as SVGAGI. V trimming: 4 bases; J trimming: 3 bases; junction bases outside the gene matches: 3. The CDR3 is 14 residues long. This CDR3 is CASSSGTGYYGYTF. CDR3 coding DNA: TGTGCCAGCAGTTCCGGGACAGGGTACTATGGCTACACCTTC.

Comments on this clone: A junction end diverges from the germline sequence, so it may reflect a read error. The V call is TRBV5-1, the J call TRBJ2-1, with 8 positions matching TRBD2. Per germline, CDR1 SGHRS and CDR2 YFSETQ. The CDR3 runs 18 residues. The CDR3 protein is CASSSAQLSLADNGEKFF. DNA of the CDR3: TGCGCCAGCAGCTCCGCCCAACTTTCACTAGCGGACAATGGTGAGAAGTTCTTC.

The genes are TRBV5-1 and TRBJ1-2; 7 bases are a match to TRBD1. CDR1 SGHRS and CDR2 YFSETQ come from the germline V gene. The CDR3 covers 16 residues. J was trimmed by 7 bases and V by 6 bases; bases with no gene match: 18. CDR3 DNA: TGCGCCAGCACCAATTGGCAGGGACAGAAGCCCTTTGGCTACACCTTC. Encoded protein: CASTNWQGQKPFGYTF.

V usage is TRBV7-6 and J usage is TRBJ2-5, with 11 bases lining up with TRBD2. The CDR3 sequence is 15 residues long. Germline V gene data show CDR1 as SGHVS and CDR2 as FNYEAQ. V shed 1 base and J 4 bases; nucleotides not matched to a gene: 2. DNA of the CDR3: TGTGCCAGCAGCTTAGTAGCGGGGGGGCCAGAGACCCAGTACTTC. It encodes CASSLVAGGPETQYF.

The chain recombines TRBV29-1 with TRBJ2-6; 10 nucleotides agree with TRBD2. The germline V gene has CDR1 SQVTM and CDR2 ANQGSEA. This CDR3 contains 16 residues. V was clipped by 7 bases and J by 2 bases; unmatched bases: 8. The CDR3 here is CSASGLAGAGANVLTF. CDR3 in DNA: TGCAGCGCGAGTGGGCTAGCGGGGGCTGGGGCCAACGTCCTGACTTTC.

This chain connects TRBV5-8 to TRBJ1-2, with 7 bases identical to TRBD1. CDR1 is SGHTS, CDR2 YDEGEE, per germline. The CDR3 sequence is 12 residues long. V was pared by 2 bases and J by 7 bases, with 2 bases of the junction left unmatched. As DNA, the CDR3 is TGTGCCAGCAGCTTATACAGGGGTGGCTACACCTTC. This translates into CASSLYRGGYTF.

The CDR3 is CASSLGANYGYTF. The CDR3 bases are TGTGCCAGCAGTTTGGGAGCGAACTATGGCTACACCTTC. The chain uses TRBV2 and TRBJ1-2, with D unresolved. The CDR3 length is 13 residues. Germline V gives CDR1 SNHLY, CDR2 FYNNEI. The ends were cut back, 5 bases at V and 2 bases at J, with 9 bases in the middle.

The chain uses TRBV28 and TRBJ1-2, with D tentatively TRBD1 (6 bases). This CDR3 is 14 amino acids long. Trimming pared 7 bases from V and 9 bases from J, leaving 21 bases between. Germline V CDR1 and CDR2: MDHEN, SYDVKM. The CDR3 coding sequence is TGTGCCAGCACGAAGACAGGTGCTTCTATGAGCTACACCTTC. This translates into CASTKTGASMSYTF.

The chain carries TRBV27 and TRBJ1-4; D unresolved. Deletions cut 3 bases from V and 3 bases from J, with 11 bases between. Germline V CDR1 and CDR2: MNHEY, SMNVEV (reference sequence). The CDR3 consists of 15 residues. In DNA, the CDR3 is TGTGCCAGCAGTTTGGGAGGGAGGCCTAATGAAAAACTGTTTTTT. Its protein is CASSLGGRPNEKLFF.

V gene TRBV5-1 combines with J gene TRBJ1-5; a possible D gene is TRBD1 (5 bases). Germline lookup yields CDR1 SGHRS and CDR2 YFSETQ. The CDR3 is made up of 14 amino acids. V dropped 4 bases and J dropped 7 bases, with 15 bases sitting between them. CDR3 protein: CASSPDGGGQPQHF. In DNA form, the CDR3 reads TGCGCCAGCAGCCCGGACGGGGGAGGGCAGCCCCAGCATTTT.

This chain links TRBV4-3 with TRBJ2-7; 10 bases map to TRBD1. The V and J ends lost 3 bases and 2 bases, in that order; junction bases with no gene match: 4. The CDR3 has 15 amino acids. Germline V CDR1 and CDR2: LGHNA, YSLEER. CDR3 residues: CASSQGTGEAYEQYF. Written as DNA, the CDR3 is TGCGCCAGCAGCCAGGGGACAGGGGAGGCCTACGAGCAGTACTTC.

The V gene is TRBV4-2, the J gene TRBJ2-3, with TRBD2 matching over 14 bases. The CDR3 totals 17 residues. Losses at the gene ends were 4 bases for V and 6 bases for J; bases not matched to a gene: 9. Germline loops: CDR1 LGHNA, CDR2 YNFKEQ. The CDR3 DNA is TGTGCCAGCAGCCGGAGGACTAGCGGGGGGTTCGGGGATACGCAGTATTTT. Translated, it gives CASSRRTSGGFGDTQYF.

The rearrangement uses TRBV28 and TRBJ1-5, with TRBD1 matching over 7 bases. Looked up from germline, CDR1 is MDHEN and CDR2 is SYDVKM. V shed 8 bases, J shed 3 bases, and the junction held 7 bases outside the gene matches. The CDR3 is 14 residues long. For the CDR3, the DNA is TGTGCCAGCCGAGGAGGGGGCGCCAATCAGCCCCAGCATTTT. It specifies CASRGGGANQPQHF. The full variable domain, its missing parts supplied by reference TRBV28 and TRBJ1-5, is DVKVTQSSRYLVKRTGEKVFLECVQDMDHENMFWYRQDPGLGLRLIYFSYDVKMKEKGDIPEGYSVSREKKERFSLILESASTNQTSMYLCASRGGGANQPQHFGDGTRLSIL.

The chain joins TRBV7-9 to TRBJ2-2; the match to TRBD2 covers 8 bases. The germline gives CDR1 SEHNR, CDR2 FQNEAQ (reference sequence). CDR3 length equals 16 residues. The J segment lost 1 base and the V segment lost 6 bases, leaving 7 bases of the junction unmatched. CDR3 loop: CASSLAGLENTGELFF. The DNA for the CDR3 is TGTGCCAGCAGTCTGGCGGGACTAGAGAACACCGGGGAGCTGTTTTTT.

J is TRBJ2-7 and V is TRBV9; TRBD1 agrees at 7 bases. The V and J ends lost 0 bases and 3 bases, in that order; junction bases with no gene match: 6. The CDR3 extends over 15 amino acids. Germline V gene lookup returns CDR1 SGDLS and CDR2 YYNGEE. The CDR3: CASSVAGQAIYEQYF. The CDR3 DNA sequence: TGTGCCAGCAGCGTAGCAGGACAGGCGATCTACGAGCAGTACTTC. Supplemented by reference TRBV9 and TRBJ2-7, the full variable domain reads DSGVTQTPKHLITATGQRVTLRCSPRSGDLSVYWYQQSLDQGLQFLIQYYNGEERAKGNILERFSAQQFPDLHSELNLSSLELGDSALYFCASSVAGQAIYEQYFGPGTRLTVT.

A single count supports this clone. The chain uses TRBV7-8 and TRBJ2-2; TRBD2 is a possible D gene (7 bases). This CDR3 is 16 amino acids long. Trimming left V 1 base short and J 0 bases short, with 9 bases between. Germline CDR1 and CDR2: SGHVS and FQNEAQ. The DNA for the CDR3 is TGTGCCAGCAGCTTAGAGGGGGGGTCGAACACCGGGGAGCTGTTTTTT. Residues: CASSLEGGSNTGELFF.

This clone was picked up a small number of times. CDR3 sequence (DNA): TGTGCCAGCTCACCACGGGCACCAAGGGGCACTGAAGCTTTCTTT. Protein: CASSPRAPRGTEAFF. V usage is TRBV18 and J usage is TRBJ1-1, with D possibly matching TRBD1 (5 bases). The V gene lost 1 base and the J gene lost 4 bases, with 13 bases spanning the gap. CDR1 and CDR2 (germline): KGHSH, LQKENI. CDR3 size: 15 residues.

The rearrangement joins TRBV5-1 to TRBJ1-1; D ambiguous. V was cut by 4 bases and J by 4 bases, with 14 bases left in between. This CDR3 has 14 amino acids. Germline assignment: CDR1 SGHRS and CDR2 YFSETQ. In DNA form, the CDR3 reads TGCGCCAGCAGCCCCGGGCGGGAGGGCACTGAAGCTTTCTTT. Translating it yields CASSPGREGTEAFF.

The gene calls are TRBV2 and TRBJ1-5; 7 bases line up with TRBD1. The germline V gene encodes CDR1 SNHLY and CDR2 FYNNEI. V dropped 7 bases and J dropped 1; count of bases not matched to a gene: 10. CDR3 length equals 16 residues. The CDR3 DNA reads as TGTGCCAGCATTAGGACCAGGGGGGCGAGCAATCAGCCCCAGCATTTT. Translation gives CASIRTRGASNQPQHF. Full variable domain (rest looked up from reference TRBV2 and TRBJ1-5): EPEVTQTPSHQVTQMGQEVILRCVPISNHLYFYWYRQILGQKVEFLVSFYNNEISEKSEIFDDQFSVERPDGSNFTLKIRSTKLEDSAMYFCASIRTRGASNQPQHFGDGTRLSIL.

This chain links TRBV4-1 with TRBJ2-6; D gene unclear. The CDR3 is 14 amino acids. Trimming shortened V by 7 bases and J by 4 bases, and 11 bases separated the two germline ends. From germline, CDR1 is MGHRA and CDR2 YSYEKL. As DNA, the CDR3 is TGCGCCAGCACGTTAGCTCTGGGGGCCAACGTCCTGACTTTC. Protein product: CASTLALGANVLTF.